The 8 T cell receptor beta chains below all came from one sample that was sequenced in a study of T cell changes during pregnancy in multiple sclerosis. Method: immunoSEQ multiplex PCR; TCRdb's copy keeps in-frame clones and lacks some. Of roughly 40,000 clones in the sample, 92% were seen once. The sample in question was CD8+ T cells from peripheral blood mononuclear cells, obtained in the first trimester of pregnancy. Receptor source: a female donor with multiple sclerosis, enrolled in a pregnancy study.

V usage is TRBV2 and J usage is TRBJ1-5, with 12 bases lining up with TRBD1. The CDR3 is 19 residues long. Germline-derived CDR1 and CDR2 are SNHLY and FYNNEI. V gave up 5 bases and J gave up 0 bases; unmatched junction bases: 11. The CDR3 loop is CASSSPGTGGLYSNQPQHF. CDR3 in DNA: TGTGCCAGCAGTTCCCCGGGGACAGGGGGCCTTTATAGCAATCAGCCCCAGCATTTT.

The V and J genes are TRBV30 and TRBJ1-1, with D perhaps matching TRBD1 (5 bases). Deletions cut 2 bases from V and 4 bases from J, with 14 bases between. The CDR3 is 14 residues long. The germline gives CDR1 GTSNPN, CDR2 SVGIG (reference sequence). CDR3 loop: CAWSSGDSATEAFF. DNA of the CDR3: TGTGCCTGGAGTTCGGGGGATTCCGCCACTGAAGCTTTCTTT.

This sequence joins TRBV6-1 and TRBJ2-3; 8 bases line up with TRBD2. This CDR3 comprises 15 residues. Per germline, CDR1 MNHNS and CDR2 SASEGT. Trimming removed 4 bases from V and 0 bases from J; junction bases left unmatched: 3. The CDR3 DNA reads as TGTGCCAGCAGTGCTACTAGCGGAAGCACAGATACGCAGTATTTT. It encodes CASSATSGSTDTQYF.

The chain couples TRBV25-1 to TRBJ2-5, with 12 bases aligning to TRBD1. The CDR3 has 16 residues. After removal of 1 base from V and 4 bases from J, the junction contained 4 bases not matched to a gene. Germline V gene data show CDR1 as MGHDK and CDR2 as SYGVNS. CDR3 region: CASSEFGTGGLETQYF. The CDR3 nucleotides read TGTGCCAGCAGTGAATTCGGGACAGGGGGCTTAGAGACCCAGTACTTC.

The chain employs TRBV10-3 and TRBJ2-1, with 8 bases matching TRBD2. The CDR3 runs to 16 residues. Germline CDR1 is ENHRY and CDR2 is SYGVKD. The trim removed 6 bases at V and 9 bases at J, leaving 16 bases unmatched. DNA of the CDR3: TGTGCCATCAGCGGTGGGGCGGGGGGTCCCGGTGTTGAGCAGTTCTTC. It translates to CAISGGAGGPGVEQFF.

The V gene is TRBV25-1, the J gene TRBJ1-1, with D uncertain. Per germline, CDR1 MGHDK and CDR2 SYGVNS. The CDR3 is made up of 13 amino acids. V dropped 1 base and J dropped 1 base, with 4 bases sitting between them. Written as DNA, the CDR3 is TGTGCCAGCAGTGAATTCTCGAACACTGAAGCTTTCTTT. This encodes CASSEFSNTEAFF. Drawing the rest from reference TRBV25-1 and TRBJ1-1, the complete variable domain is EADIYQTPRYLVIGTGKKITLECSQTMGHDKMYWYQQDPGMELHLIHYSYGVNSTEKGDLSSESTVSRIRTEHFPLTLESARPSHTSQYLCASSEFSNTEAFFGQGTRLTVV.

The V call is TRBV6-5, the J call TRBJ1-1, with D possibly TRBD1 on 6 matching bases. Trimming left V 0 bases short and J 6 bases short, with 8 bases between. There are 13 residues in the CDR3. Germline assignment: CDR1 MNHEY and CDR2 SVGAGI. CDR3 region: CASSYSRTAEAFF. Written as DNA, the CDR3 is TGTGCCAGCAGTTACTCCCGGACAGCTGAAGCTTTCTTT.

This sequence joins TRBV19 and TRBJ2-7, with D perhaps TRBD1 (5 bases). V lost 1 base and J 3 bases, leaving 22 bases between the germline ends. This CDR3 region has 18 residues. Germline CDR1 LNHDA, CDR2 SQIVND (reference sequence). CDR3 in DNA: TGTGCCAGTAGTATAGGGGGCGAATGGCCCCGGGCCCTCTACGAGCAGTACTTC. This encodes CASSIGGEWPRALYEQYF.